The 26 T cell receptor beta chains below all came from one sample that was sequenced in a study of cytomegalovirus exposure and HLA in healthy donors. This PCR relied on a set of 60 Vbeta primers and 13 Jbeta primers. Here immunoSEQ multiplex PCR was the method, and the copy in TCRdb shows in-frame clones only, minus some. The data show 100,000 to 150,000 clones, approximately 69% seen once. The source material was PBMCs. These receptors were taken from a man aged 35 to 55 in good health and CMV-seropositive.

The chain employs TRBV7-2 and TRBJ2-5; TRBD1 agrees at 10 bases. This CDR3 has 15 amino acids. Germline CDR1 and CDR2: SGHTA and FQGNSA. The ends lost 5 bases at V and 4 bases at J; junction bases unmatched: 7. The CDR3 loop is CASSPGTGDGETQYF. As DNA, the CDR3 is TGTGCCAGCAGCCCTGGGACAGGGGACGGAGAGACCCAGTACTTC. The variable domain in full, with the rest retrieved from reference TRBV7-2 and TRBJ2-5, is GAGVSQSPSNKVTEKGKDVELRCDPISGHTALYWYRQSLGQGLEFLIYFQGNSAPDKSGLPSDRFSAERTGGSVSTLTIQRTQQEDSAVYLCASSPGTGDGETQYFGPGTRLLVL.

The J gene is TRBJ2-7, the V gene TRBV18, with a tentative D call TRBD1 (7 bases). With 1 base removed from V and 4 bases from J, the gap between germline ends came to 14 bases. The CDR3 has 15 residues. Germline CDR1 and CDR2: KGHSH and LQKENI. CDR3 coding DNA: TGTGCCAGCTCACCACGCGGGACAGCCTCATACGAGCAGTACTTC. It codes for CASSPRGTASYEQYF.

The chain carries TRBV6-4 and TRBJ2-5, with a weak D call TRBD2 (5 bases). The V end lost 2 bases, the J end lost 13 bases, and 17 bases lay between the germline ends. Germline V gene data show CDR1 as MRHNA and CDR2 as SNTAGT. This CDR3 contains 13 residues. In DNA form, the CDR3 reads TGTGCCAGCAGTGACGAGGGTGATCGGACTGGGTACTTC. Residues: CASSDEGDRTGYF.

This clone was detected once. The genes are TRBV7-9 and TRBJ2-1, with D hard to call. Germline CDR1 reads SEHNR; CDR2 reads FQNEAQ (reference sequence). The CDR3 is 10 residues long. The V end was cut by 5 bases, the J end by 9 bases, with 5 bases between. CDR3 sequence (DNA): TGTGCCAGCAGCCACGGTGAGCAGTTCTTC. Translated: CASSHGEQFF.

This clone has just one count. The V gene is TRBV29-1, the J gene TRBJ2-1; D call uncertain. Trimming took 4 bases from V and 1 from J, leaving 5 bases between them. The CDR3 contains 12 residues. From germline, CDR1 is SQVTM and CDR2 ANQGSEA. CDR3 sequence: CSVGLSYNEQFF. CDR3 bases: TGCAGCGTTGGGCTTTCCTACAATGAGCAGTTCTTC.

The chain combines TRBV4-2 with TRBJ1-1, with 7 bases aligning to TRBD1. The CDR3 length is 16 residues. CDR1 is LGHNA and CDR2 is YNFKEQ in the germline V gene. With 1 base clipped from V and 1 base from J, the junction kept 6 bases outside the gene matches. DNA for the CDR3: TGTGCCAGCAGCCAAGTTGCCGGGACAGAGAACACTGAAGCTTTCTTT. Translation: CASSQVAGTENTEAFF.

This clone was counted a few times. The J gene is TRBJ1-5, the V gene TRBV28, with D unresolved. This CDR3 contains 12 residues. The V gene lost 5 bases and the J gene lost 6 bases, with 8 bases spanning the gap. CDR1 is MDHEN and CDR2 is SYDVKM in the germline V gene. CDR3 sequence reads: CASSRRSQPQHF. The CDR3 DNA is TGTGCCAGCAGTCGCCGGAGTCAGCCCCAGCATTTT.

This rearrangement joins TRBV6-6 to TRBJ2-7; 9 bases map to TRBD1. In germline, CDR1 is MNHNY, CDR2 SVGAGI (reference sequence). With V trimmed by 5 bases and J by 2 bases, 4 bases remained unmatched. This CDR3 has 14 amino acids. The CDR3 DNA sequence: TGTGCCAGCAGTGTCGGACAGGGGACCTACGAGCAGTACTTC. Protein: CASSVGQGTYEQYF.

The V and J genes are TRBV4-1 and TRBJ2-1; 12 nucleotides line up with TRBD2. This CDR3 region has 17 residues. Looked up from germline, CDR1 is MGHRA and CDR2 is YSYEKL. The trim removed 0 bases at V and 8 bases at J, leaving 8 bases unmatched. CDR3 amino acids: CASSQDPASGGGYEQFF. The DNA of the CDR3 is TGCGCCAGCAGCCAAGATCCAGCTAGCGGGGGGGGGTATGAGCAGTTCTTC.

The V call is TRBV5-1, the J call TRBJ2-4; D perhaps matches TRBD1 (5 bases). V lost 6 bases and J lost 4, with 14 bases in between. Germline V lookup: CDR1 SGHRS, CDR2 YFSETQ. The CDR3 contains 14 residues. The CDR3 DNA is TGCGCCAGCACCGTCGACAGAACGAAAAACATTCAGTACTTC. Amino acids: CASTVDRTKNIQYF.

The chain is built from TRBV2 and TRBJ1-1; possible D gene TRBD1, 6 bases. Trimming shortened V by 5 bases and J by 0 bases, and 10 bases separated the two germline ends. Germline CDR1 reads SNHLY; CDR2 reads FYNNEI. This CDR3 has 14 residues. The CDR3 protein is CASSYRVMNTEAFF. CDR3 coding DNA: TGTGCCAGCAGTTACAGGGTAATGAACACTGAAGCTTTCTTT.

The DNA of the CDR3 is TGTGCCAGCAGCTTAGCAGGGGACAGGGGGCACAATGAGCAGTTCTTC. Amino acids: CASSLAGDRGHNEQFF. This chain joins TRBV11-2 and TRBJ2-1; 12 bases fit TRBD1. Germline assignment: CDR1 SGHAT and CDR2 FQNNGV. Trimming at V came to 1 base and at J to 5 bases, leaving 3 bases not matched to a gene. The CDR3 sequence is 16 residues long.

The chain employs TRBV27 and TRBJ2-1, with 10 bases that match TRBD2. The V and J ends lost 6 bases and 2 bases, in that order; junction bases with no gene match: 7. This CDR3 has 16 amino acids. Germline CDR1 reads MNHEY; CDR2 reads SMNVEV (reference sequence). The CDR3 DNA sequence: TGTGCCAGCAGCCGCGCGCTAGCGGGGGCCTACAATGAGCAGTTCTTC. It translates to CASSRALAGAYNEQFF.

The V gene is TRBV6-1, the J gene TRBJ1-1; D gene unclear. Germline CDR1 and CDR2: MNHNS and SASEGT. The CDR3 has 13 residues. V lost 3 bases, J lost 1 base, and 6 bases lay in between. CDR3 residues: CASSDSRNTEAFF. CDR3 nucleotides: TGTGCCAGCAGTGACAGTCGGAACACTGAAGCTTTCTTT.

The chain is built from TRBV27 and TRBJ1-4; D is unclear. Between the trimmed V and J ends, which lost 2 bases and 2 bases, there was a span of 3 bases. Germline V gene lookup returns CDR1 MNHEY and CDR2 SMNVEV (reference sequence). The CDR3 is 13 amino acids. CDR3 residues: CASSLLTNEKLFF. The CDR3 DNA reads as TGTGCCAGCAGTTTACTCACTAATGAAAAACTGTTTTTT.

This rearrangement joins TRBV5-1 to TRBJ2-3; D remains ambiguous. The ends were cut back, 0 bases at V and 5 bases at J, with 7 bases in the middle. CDR1 is SGHRS and CDR2 is YFSETQ in the germline V gene. This CDR3 spans 13 amino acids. CDR3 sequence reads: CASSLEHGDTQYF. The DNA for the CDR3 is TGCGCCAGCAGCTTGGAACATGGAGATACGCAGTATTTT.

The chain couples TRBV9 to TRBJ1-4, with TRBD1 matching over 9 bases. The V segment lost 0 bases and the J segment 8 bases; nucleotides outside the gene matches: 5. The CDR3 spans 15 residues. The germline V gene encodes CDR1 SGDLS and CDR2 YYNGEE. This chain's CDR3 is CASSVEGQGYEKLFF. In nucleotides, the CDR3 is TGTGCCAGCAGCGTAGAGGGACAGGGTTACGAAAAACTGTTTTTT.

This chain connects TRBV9 to TRBJ1-2; weak D call: TRBD1 (5 bases). Germline CDR1 and CDR2: SGDLS and YYNGEE. V lost 4 bases and J lost 8, with 12 bases in between. CDR3 length: 12 residues. This CDR3 is CASSPGFDGYTF. The CDR3 coding sequence is TGTGCCAGCAGCCCAGGGTTCGACGGCTACACCTTC.

The CDR3 sequence: CASSPERGLGGYTF. CDR3 bases: TGTGCCAGCAGCCCCGAGAGGGGACTCGGTGGCTACACCTTC. The chain employs TRBV27 and TRBJ1-2; D possibly corresponds to TRBD1 (5 bases). Germline-derived CDR1 and CDR2 are MNHEY and SMNVEV (reference sequence). The length of the CDR3 is 14 residues. V was pared by 6 bases and J by 7 bases, with 18 bases between.

This chain connects TRBV5-1 to TRBJ2-5, with D maybe TRBD2 (6 bases). The germline V gene has CDR1 SGHRS and CDR2 YFSETQ. The CDR3 sequence is 14 residues long. V was cut by 4 bases and J by 2 bases, with 12 bases left in between. This CDR3 reads CASSGRGGQETQYF. CDR3 bases: TGCGCCAGCAGCGGAAGAGGAGGGCAAGAGACCCAGTACTTC.

The chain links TRBV27 to TRBJ2-7, with D perhaps TRBD1 (5 bases). This CDR3 has 15 amino acids. Germline lookup yields CDR1 MNHEY and CDR2 SMNVEV (reference sequence). With 2 bases removed from V and 9 bases from J, the gap between germline ends came to 20 bases. CDR3 sequence reads: CASSLKGPIFSGQYF. The CDR3, as DNA: TGTGCCAGCAGTTTAAAGGGGCCCATTTTTTCGGGGCAGTACTTC.

This chain uses TRBV4-2 with TRBJ1-4; TRBD1 matches 8 bases. V gave up 0 bases and J gave up 4 bases; unmatched junction bases: 7. This CDR3 is built from 17 residues. The V gene's germline CDR1 is LGHNA and CDR2 YNFKEQ. Written as DNA, the CDR3 is TGTGCCAGCAGCCAAGAAGTCCGGACAGGGAGTAATGAAAAACTGTTTTTT. Translation: CASSQEVRTGSNEKLFF.

The rearrangement joins TRBV18 to TRBJ2-2; 9 bases align to TRBD1. Trimming took 0 bases from V and 4 from J; bases not matched to a gene: 6. CDR1 KGHSH and CDR2 LQKENI come from the germline V gene. The CDR3 totals 17 residues. The CDR3, as DNA: TGTGCCAGCTCACCACCGACAGGGGGTTCGGGCACCGGGGAGCTGTTTTTT. This gives the protein CASSPPTGGSGTGELFF.

The chain couples TRBV12-5 to TRBJ1-1, with 10 nucleotides matching TRBD1. In germline, CDR1 is LGHNT, CDR2 FRNRAP. The CDR3 loop spans 16 amino acids. V trimming: 1 base; J trimming: 6 bases; junction bases outside the gene matches: 8. CDR3 in amino acids: CASGLGSTGGVAEAFF. The DNA for the CDR3 is TGTGCTAGTGGTTTGGGGTCGACAGGGGGCGTCGCTGAAGCTTTCTTT.

This chain links TRBV9 with TRBJ1-2, with TRBD1 as a possible D gene (6 bases). The germline gives CDR1 SGDLS, CDR2 YYNGEE. V was trimmed by 4 bases and J by 6 bases, leaving 16 bases between them. The CDR3 is 14 amino acids. DNA for the CDR3: TGTGCCAGCAGCCCCCGGGGTACAGGGCATGGCTACACCTTC. This translates into CASSPRGTGHGYTF.

The chain employs TRBV7-2 and TRBJ1-2; the match to TRBD1 covers 9 bases. V dropped 4 bases and J dropped 9; count of bases not matched to a gene: 6. The length of the CDR3 is 13 residues. Germline CDR1 is SGHTA and CDR2 is FQGNSA. The CDR3 nucleotides read TGTGCCAGCAGCTACATGGACAGGGGTAGCTACACCTTC. It translates to CASSYMDRGSYTF.